This T cell receptor beta chain derives from a study of blood T cell repertoires in COVID-19. Germline assignment: CDR1 LNHDA and CDR2 SQIVND (reference sequence). The CDR3 has 19 amino acids. J gave up 3 bases and V 6 bases, and 14 bases lay outside the gene matches. Here immunoSEQ multiplex PCR was the method, and the copy in TCRdb shows in-frame clones only, minus some. The sample holds about 58,000 clones, approximately 81% seen once. What was sequenced was peripheral blood. The rearrangement links TRBV19 to TRBJ2-3, with 14 bases fitting TRBD2. This clonotype originated in a man aged 35 to 55 with active COVID-19. The CDR3 spells CASSPLPGTSGRYTDTQYF. In DNA, the CDR3 is TGTGCCAGTAGCCCCTTACCCGGGACTAGCGGGAGATATACAGATACGCAGTATTTT.